This record concerns one T cell receptor (beta chain) sequence. The antigen is not known. Germline V gene sequence: CDR1 SGHRS, CDR2 YFSETQ. There are 11 residues in the CDR3. With 4 bases removed from V and 0 bases from J, the gap between germline ends came to 1 base. This entry comes from a study of T cell responses to AZD1222 COVID-19 vaccine. Study outcomes and limitations: The donor cohort was predominantly white British with a female majority, and clonal diversity may have been underestimated. Breadth and depth of Spike-specific TCRs rose after two AZD1222 doses. As reported, nearly half of all spike-specific TCRs target variant regions that are unmutated. Vaccine-associated CD4 TCRs spanned spike, dominant at 160-218 and 743-854.

This table comes from immunoSEQ multiplex PCR, and its TCRdb copy is limited to in-frame clones, with some not included. The data hold 100,000 or so clones, with roughly 86% observed a single time. The chain uses TRBV5-1 and TRBJ2-5; D gene uncertain. The sample was peripheral blood, taken on day 0 of AZD1222 vaccination. The receptor was isolated from an adult in good health. CDR3 protein: CASSNQETQYF. In DNA form, the CDR3 reads TGCGCCAGCAGCAACCAAGAGACCCAGTACTTC.